The source of this T cell receptor beta chain is a study of blood T cell repertoires in COVID-19. Clones were read by immunoSEQ multiplex PCR, and TCRdb kept only the in-frame ones, dropping some. The sample contains 72,000 or so clones, about four fifths of which appear only once. Material: peripheral blood. This clonotype was sampled from a man in his 70s who had recovered from COVID-19.

In DNA, the CDR3 is TGTGCCAGCAGCCTCCCGCGGGGGGGCGGAGGGGCCAACGTCCTGACTTTC. Protein product: CASSLPRGGGGANVLTF. V and J are TRBV5-4 and TRBJ2-6; TRBD2 agrees at 9 bases. CDR1 is SGHNT and CDR2 is YYREEE in the germline V gene (reference sequence). The V segment lost 4 bases and the J segment 4 bases; nucleotides outside the gene matches: 9. The CDR3 sequence is 17 residues long.